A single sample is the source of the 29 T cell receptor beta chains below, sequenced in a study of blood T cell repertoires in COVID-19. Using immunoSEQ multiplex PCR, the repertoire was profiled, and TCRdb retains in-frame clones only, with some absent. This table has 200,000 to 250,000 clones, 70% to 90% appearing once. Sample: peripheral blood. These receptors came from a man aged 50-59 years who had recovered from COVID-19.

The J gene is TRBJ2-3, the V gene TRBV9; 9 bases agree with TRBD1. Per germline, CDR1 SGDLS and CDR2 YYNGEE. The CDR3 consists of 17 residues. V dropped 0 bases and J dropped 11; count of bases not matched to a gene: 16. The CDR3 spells CASSVATGQGRIRGQYF. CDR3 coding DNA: TGTGCCAGCAGCGTAGCTACGGGACAGGGCAGGATCCGGGGGCAGTATTTT.

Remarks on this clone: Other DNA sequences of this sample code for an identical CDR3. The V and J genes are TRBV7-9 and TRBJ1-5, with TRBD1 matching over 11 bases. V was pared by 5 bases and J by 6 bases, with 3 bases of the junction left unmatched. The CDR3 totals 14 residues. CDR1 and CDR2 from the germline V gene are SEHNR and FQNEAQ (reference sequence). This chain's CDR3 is CASSIGTGGQPQHF. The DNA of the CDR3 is TGTGCCAGCAGCATAGGGACAGGGGGTCAGCCCCAGCATTTT.

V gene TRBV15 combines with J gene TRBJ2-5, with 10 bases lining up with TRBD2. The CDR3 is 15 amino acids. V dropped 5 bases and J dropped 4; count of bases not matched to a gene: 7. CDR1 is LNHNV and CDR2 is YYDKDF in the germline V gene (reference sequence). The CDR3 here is CATSSSGLARETQYF. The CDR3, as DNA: TGTGCCACCAGCTCCTCGGGACTAGCGAGAGAGACCCAGTACTTC.

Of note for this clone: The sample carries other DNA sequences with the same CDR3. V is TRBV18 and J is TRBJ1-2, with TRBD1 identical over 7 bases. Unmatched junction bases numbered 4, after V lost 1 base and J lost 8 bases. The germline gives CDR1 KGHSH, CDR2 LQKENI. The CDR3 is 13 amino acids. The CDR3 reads CASSPRTGEGYTF. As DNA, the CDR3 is TGTGCCAGCTCACCACGAACAGGGGAGGGCTACACCTTC.

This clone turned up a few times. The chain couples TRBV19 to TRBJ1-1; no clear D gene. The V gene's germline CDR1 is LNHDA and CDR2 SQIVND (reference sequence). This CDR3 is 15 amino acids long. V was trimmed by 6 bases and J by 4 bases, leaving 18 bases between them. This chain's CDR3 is CASRSPGQPSTEAFF. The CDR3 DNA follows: TGTGCCAGTAGATCCCCAGGTCAACCCAGCACTGAAGCTTTCTTT.

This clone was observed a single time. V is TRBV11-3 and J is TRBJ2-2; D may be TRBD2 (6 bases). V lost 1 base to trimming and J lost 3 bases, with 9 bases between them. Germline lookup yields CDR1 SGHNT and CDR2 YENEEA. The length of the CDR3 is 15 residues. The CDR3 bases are TGTGCCAGCAGCTTAGGCGGGACTGACACCGGGGAGCTGTTTTTT. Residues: CASSLGGTDTGELFF.

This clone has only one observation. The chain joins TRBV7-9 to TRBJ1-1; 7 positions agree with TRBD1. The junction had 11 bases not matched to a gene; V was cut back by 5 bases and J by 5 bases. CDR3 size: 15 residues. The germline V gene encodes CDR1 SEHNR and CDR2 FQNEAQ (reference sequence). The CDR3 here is CASSPYTGAGTEAFF. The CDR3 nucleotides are TGTGCCAGCAGCCCATACACAGGGGCTGGTACTGAAGCTTTCTTT.

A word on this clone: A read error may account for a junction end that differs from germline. CDR3 DNA sequence: TGCGCCAGCAGTGAGAGCCCCGGGGGTCGAATGGACTTC. Translation: CASSESPGGRMDF. The chain joins TRBV10-2 to TRBJ2-4; D might be TRBD2 (6 bases). Germline CDR1 WSHSY, CDR2 SAAADI. The CDR3 consists of 13 residues.

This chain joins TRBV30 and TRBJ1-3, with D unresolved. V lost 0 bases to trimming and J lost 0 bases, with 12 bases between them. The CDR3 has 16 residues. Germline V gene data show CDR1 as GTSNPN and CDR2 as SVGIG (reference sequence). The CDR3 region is CAWSVPRVTSGNTIYF. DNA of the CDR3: TGTGCCTGGAGTGTACCCCGCGTCACCTCTGGAAACACCATATATTTT.

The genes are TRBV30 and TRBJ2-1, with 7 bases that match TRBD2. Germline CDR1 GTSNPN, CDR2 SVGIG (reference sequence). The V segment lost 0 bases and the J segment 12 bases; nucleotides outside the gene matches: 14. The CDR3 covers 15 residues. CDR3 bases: TGTGCCTGGAGTGTACTTGCAGCATGGGGGGGGGTGCAGTTCTTC. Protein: CAWSVLAAWGGVQFF. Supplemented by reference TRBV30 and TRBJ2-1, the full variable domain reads SQTIHQWPATLVQPVGSPLSLECTVEGTSNPNLYWYRQAAGRGLQLLFYSVGIGQISSEVPQNLSASRPQDRQFILSSKKLLLSDSGFYLCAWSVLAAWGGVQFFGPGTRLTVL.

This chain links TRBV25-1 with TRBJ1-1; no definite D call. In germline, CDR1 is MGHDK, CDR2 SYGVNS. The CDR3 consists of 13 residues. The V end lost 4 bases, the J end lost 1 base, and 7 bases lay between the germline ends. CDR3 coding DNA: TGTGCCAGCAGTGGGACTGAGAACACTGAAGCTTTCTTT. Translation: CASSGTENTEAFF. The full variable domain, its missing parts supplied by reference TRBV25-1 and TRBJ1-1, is EADIYQTPRYLVIGTGKKITLECSQTMGHDKMYWYQQDPGMELHLIHYSYGVNSTEKGDLSSESTVSRIRTEHFPLTLESARPSHTSQYLCASSGTENTEAFFGQGTRLTVV.

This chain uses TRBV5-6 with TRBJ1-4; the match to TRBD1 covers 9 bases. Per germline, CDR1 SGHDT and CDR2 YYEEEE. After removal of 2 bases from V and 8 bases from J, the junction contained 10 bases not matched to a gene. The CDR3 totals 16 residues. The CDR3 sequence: CASSLMEQGAGEKLFF. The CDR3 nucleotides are TGTGCCAGCAGCTTAATGGAACAGGGGGCGGGCGAAAAACTGTTTTTT.

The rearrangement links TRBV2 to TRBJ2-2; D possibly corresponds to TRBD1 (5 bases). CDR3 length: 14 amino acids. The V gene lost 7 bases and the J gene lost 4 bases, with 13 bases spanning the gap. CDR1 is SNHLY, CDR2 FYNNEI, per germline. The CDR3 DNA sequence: TGTGCCAGCAACCCGACAGAATCCACCGGGGAGCTGTTTTTT. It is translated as CASNPTESTGELFF.

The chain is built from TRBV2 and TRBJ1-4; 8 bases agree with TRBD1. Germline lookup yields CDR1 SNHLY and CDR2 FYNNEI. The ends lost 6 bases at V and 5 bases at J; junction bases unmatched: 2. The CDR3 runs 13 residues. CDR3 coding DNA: TGTGCCAGCAGACAGGGGGAAAATGAAAAACTGTTTTTT. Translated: CASRQGENEKLFF.

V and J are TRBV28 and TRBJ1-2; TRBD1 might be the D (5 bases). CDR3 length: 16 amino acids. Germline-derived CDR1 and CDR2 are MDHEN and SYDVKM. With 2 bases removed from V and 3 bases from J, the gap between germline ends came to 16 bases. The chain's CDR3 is CASSLRGAGGHYGYTF. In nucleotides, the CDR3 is TGTGCCAGCAGTTTAAGGGGAGCGGGAGGCCACTATGGCTACACCTTC.

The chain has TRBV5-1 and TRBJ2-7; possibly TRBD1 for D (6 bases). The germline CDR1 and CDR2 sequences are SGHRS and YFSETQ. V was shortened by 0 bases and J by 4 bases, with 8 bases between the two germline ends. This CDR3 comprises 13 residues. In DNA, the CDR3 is TGCGCCAGCAGCTTGGCCACAGGGTACGAGCAGTACTTC. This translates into CASSLATGYEQYF.

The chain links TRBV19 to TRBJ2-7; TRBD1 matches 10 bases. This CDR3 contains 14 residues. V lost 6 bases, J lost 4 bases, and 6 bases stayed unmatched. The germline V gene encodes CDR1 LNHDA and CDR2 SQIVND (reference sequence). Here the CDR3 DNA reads TGTGCCAGTAGGGGGACAGGGGATTCATACGAGCAGTACTTC. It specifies CASRGTGDSYEQYF. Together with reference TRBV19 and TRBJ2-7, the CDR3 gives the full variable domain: DGGITQSPKYLFRKEGQNVTLSCEQNLNHDAMYWYRQDPGQGLRLIYYSQIVNDFQKGDIAEGYSVSREKKESFPLTVTSAQKNPTAFYLCASRGTGDSYEQYFGPGTRLTVT.

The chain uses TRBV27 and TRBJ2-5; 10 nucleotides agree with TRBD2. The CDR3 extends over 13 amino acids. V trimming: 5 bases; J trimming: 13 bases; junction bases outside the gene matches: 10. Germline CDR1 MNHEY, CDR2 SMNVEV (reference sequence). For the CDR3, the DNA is TGTGCCAGCAGTCCTTTATCTAGCGGGGGCAGGTACTTC. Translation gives CASSPLSSGGRYF.

The CDR3 spells CAISTGSIPEQYF. In DNA, the CDR3 is TGTGCCATCAGTACCGGGTCCATCCCCGAGCAGTACTTC. The V gene is TRBV10-3, the J gene TRBJ2-7; D not resolved. CDR1 is ENHRY and CDR2 is SYGVKD in the germline V gene. Trimming removed 5 bases at V and 6 bases at J, with 14 bases between. This CDR3 is built from 13 residues.

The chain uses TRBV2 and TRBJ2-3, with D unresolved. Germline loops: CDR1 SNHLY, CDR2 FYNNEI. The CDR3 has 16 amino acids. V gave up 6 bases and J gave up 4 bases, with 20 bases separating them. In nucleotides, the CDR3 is TGTGCCAGCAGGTTAACCCTTTCTCGTCCGGCAGATACGCAGTATTTT. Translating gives CASRLTLSRPADTQYF.

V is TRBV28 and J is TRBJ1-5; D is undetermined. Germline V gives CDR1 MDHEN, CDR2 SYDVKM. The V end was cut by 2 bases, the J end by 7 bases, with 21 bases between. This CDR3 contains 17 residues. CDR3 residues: CASSLRGRLLSGQPQHF. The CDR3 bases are TGTGCCAGCAGTTTAAGAGGGCGCCTACTGTCTGGCCAGCCCCAGCATTTT.

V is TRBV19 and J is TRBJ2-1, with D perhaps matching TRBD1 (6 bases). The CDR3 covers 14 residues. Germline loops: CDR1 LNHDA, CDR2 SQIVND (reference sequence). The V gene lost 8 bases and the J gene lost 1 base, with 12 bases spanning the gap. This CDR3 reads CASGYRDSYNEQFF. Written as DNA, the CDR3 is TGTGCCAGTGGATACAGGGATTCCTACAATGAGCAGTTCTTC. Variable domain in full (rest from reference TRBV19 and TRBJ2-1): DGGITQSPKYLFRKEGQNVTLSCEQNLNHDAMYWYRQDPGQGLRLIYYSQIVNDFQKGDIAEGYSVSREKKESFPLTVTSAQKNPTAFYLCASGYRDSYNEQFFGPGTRLTVL.

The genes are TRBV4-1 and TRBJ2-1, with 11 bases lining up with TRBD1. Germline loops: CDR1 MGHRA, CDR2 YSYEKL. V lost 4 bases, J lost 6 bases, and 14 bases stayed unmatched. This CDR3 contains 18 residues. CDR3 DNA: TGCGCCAGCAGCCGCCTTCAAGAAACGGGGACAGGGGGCAATGAGCAGTTCTTC. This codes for CASSRLQETGTGGNEQFF.

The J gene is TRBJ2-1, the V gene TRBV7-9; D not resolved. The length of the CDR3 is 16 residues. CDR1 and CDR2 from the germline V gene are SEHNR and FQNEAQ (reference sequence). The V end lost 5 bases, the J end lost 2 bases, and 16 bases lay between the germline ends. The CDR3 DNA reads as TGTGCCAGCAGCCCTCTGGCGGTCCGGACCTACAATGAGCAGTTCTTC. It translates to CASSPLAVRTYNEQFF.

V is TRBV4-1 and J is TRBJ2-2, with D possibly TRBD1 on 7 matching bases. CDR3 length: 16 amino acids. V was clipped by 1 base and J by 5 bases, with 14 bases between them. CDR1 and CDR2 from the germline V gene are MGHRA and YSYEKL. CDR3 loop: CASSQGDRGGTGELFF. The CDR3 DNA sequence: TGCGCCAGCAGCCAAGGGGACAGAGGAGGGACCGGGGAGCTGTTTTTT.

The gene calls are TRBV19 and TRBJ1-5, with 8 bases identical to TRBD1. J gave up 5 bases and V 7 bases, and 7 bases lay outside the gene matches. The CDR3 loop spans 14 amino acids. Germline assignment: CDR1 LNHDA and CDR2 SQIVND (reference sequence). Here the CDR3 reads CASTPTGVDQPQHF. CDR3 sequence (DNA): TGTGCCAGTACCCCGACAGGGGTGGATCAGCCCCAGCATTTT. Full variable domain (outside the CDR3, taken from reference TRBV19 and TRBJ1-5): DGGITQSPKYLFRKEGQNVTLSCEQNLNHDAMYWYRQDPGQGLRLIYYSQIVNDFQKGDIAEGYSVSREKKESFPLTVTSAQKNPTAFYLCASTPTGVDQPQHFGDGTRLSIL.

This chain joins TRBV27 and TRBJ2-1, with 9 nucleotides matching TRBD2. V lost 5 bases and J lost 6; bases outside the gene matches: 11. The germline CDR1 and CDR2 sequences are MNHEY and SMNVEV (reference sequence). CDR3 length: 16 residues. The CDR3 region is CASSPRGLAGLNEQFF. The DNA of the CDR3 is TGTGCCAGCAGTCCTCGGGGGCTAGCGGGGCTCAATGAGCAGTTCTTC.

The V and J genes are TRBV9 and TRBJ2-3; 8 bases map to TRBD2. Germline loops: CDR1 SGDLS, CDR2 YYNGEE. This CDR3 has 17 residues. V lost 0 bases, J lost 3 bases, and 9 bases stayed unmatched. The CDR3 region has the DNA TGTGCCAGCAGCGTAGGTGCGGTAGCGGGACCAACAGATACGCAGTATTTT. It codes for CASSVGAVAGPTDTQYF. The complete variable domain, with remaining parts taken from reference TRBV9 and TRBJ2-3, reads DSGVTQTPKHLITATGQRVTLRCSPRSGDLSVYWYQQSLDQGLQFLIQYYNGEERAKGNILERFSAQQFPDLHSELNLSSLELGDSALYFCASSVGAVAGPTDTQYFGPGTRLTVL.

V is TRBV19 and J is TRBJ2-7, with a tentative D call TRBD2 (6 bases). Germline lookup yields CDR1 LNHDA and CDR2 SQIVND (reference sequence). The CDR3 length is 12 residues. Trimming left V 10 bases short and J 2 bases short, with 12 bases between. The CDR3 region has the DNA TGTGCCACCAGCGGGCCTACCTACGAGCAGTACTTC. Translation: CATSGPTYEQYF.